Shown below are 8 T cell receptor beta chains from a single sample sequenced in a study of blood T cell repertoires in COVID-19. Here immunoSEQ multiplex PCR was the method, and the copy in TCRdb shows in-frame clones only, minus some. The sample lists fewer than 450,000 clones, around 90% occurring once. The sequenced material came from PBMCs or T cells enriched from blood (not recorded which). The source of these receptors is a woman between 18 and 29 years old who had recovered from COVID-19.

This sequence joins TRBV9 and TRBJ2-3; 8 bases map to TRBD1. The CDR3 extends over 15 amino acids. Looked up from germline, CDR1 is SGDLS and CDR2 is YYNGEE. After removal of 3 bases from V and 4 bases from J, the junction contained 7 bases not matched to a gene. The CDR3 is CASSADGTGSDTQYF. The DNA of the CDR3 is TGTGCCAGCAGCGCCGACGGGACAGGATCAGATACGCAGTATTTT.

CDR3 nucleotides: TGTGCCAGCAAGGGACTCCGGGGGACTGAAGCTTTCTTT. This translates into CASKGLRGTEAFF. The J gene is TRBJ1-1, the V gene TRBV3-1 (or the pseudogene TRBV3-2), with TRBD1 as a possible D gene (5 bases). The CDR3 loop spans 13 amino acids. The V end lost 7 bases, the J end lost 5 bases, and 14 bases lay between the germline ends. Germline V gives CDR1 LGHDT, CDR2 YNNKEL (reference sequence).

This clone occurred once. The J gene is TRBJ1-3, the V gene TRBV7-2; 12 nucleotides agree with TRBD1. Germline lookup yields CDR1 SGHTA and CDR2 FQGNSA. Losses at the gene ends were 5 bases for V and 1 base for J; bases not matched to a gene: 12. The CDR3 totals 19 residues. CDR3 bases: TGTGCCAGCAGCCTATTGGGACAGGGGGCCCTAGGGTCTGGAAACACCATATATTTT. It translates to CASSLLGQGALGSGNTIYF. The full variable domain, with the rest looked up from reference TRBV7-2 and TRBJ1-3, is GAGVSQSPSNKVTEKGKDVELRCDPISGHTALYWYRQSLGQGLEFLIYFQGNSAPDKSGLPSDRFSAERTGGSVSTLTIQRTQQEDSAVYLCASSLLGQGALGSGNTIYFGEGSWLTVV.

The J gene is TRBJ1-3, the V gene TRBV5-8; 7 bases map to TRBD1. The CDR3 has 15 residues. Germline-derived CDR1 and CDR2 are SGHTS and YDEGEE. Trimming cost V 0 bases and J 3 bases; bases outside gene matches: 3. Written as DNA, the CDR3 is TGTGCCAGCAGCTTGGAGAGGGGGCATGGAAACACCATATATTTT. The encoded protein is CASSLERGHGNTIYF.

This chain joins TRBV6-5 and TRBJ2-7, with D possibly TRBD2 on 7 matching bases. Germline CDR1 reads MNHEY; CDR2 reads SVGAGI. CDR3 length equals 15 residues. The ends were cut back, 2 bases at V and 7 bases at J, with 18 bases in the middle. The CDR3 DNA reads TGTGCCAGCAGTTACGATCCGGGGGGCCTGGTAGAGCAGTACTTC. Amino acids: CASSYDPGGLVEQYF.

The genes are TRBV7-2 and TRBJ2-5; 7 bases match TRBD2. J lost 2 bases, V lost 5 bases, and 8 bases had no gene match. Looked up from germline, CDR1 is SGHTA and CDR2 is FQGNSA. The CDR3 is made up of 15 amino acids. As DNA, the CDR3 is TGTGCCAGCAGCCTCCGGGCTAGCGGACAAGAGACCCAGTACTTC. Residues: CASSLRASGQETQYF.

The genes are TRBV5-1 and TRBJ1-6; TRBD1 might be the D (5 bases). The germline gives CDR1 SGHRS, CDR2 YFSETQ. CDR3 size: 14 residues. The ends were cut back, 0 bases at V and 10 bases at J, with 11 bases in the middle. CDR3 DNA: TGCGCCAGCAGCTTGGGACAGAGGAACTCACCCCTCCACTTT. Its protein is CASSLGQRNSPLHF.

J is TRBJ1-5 and V is TRBV4-3; D is ambiguous. The V and J ends lost 0 bases and 5 bases respectively, with 11 bases between them. The CDR3 is 15 amino acids. Germline V gives CDR1 LGHNA, CDR2 YSLEER. The CDR3 region is CASSQDHGGYQPQHF. The CDR3 DNA sequence: TGCGCCAGCAGCCAAGATCATGGAGGATATCAGCCCCAGCATTTT.